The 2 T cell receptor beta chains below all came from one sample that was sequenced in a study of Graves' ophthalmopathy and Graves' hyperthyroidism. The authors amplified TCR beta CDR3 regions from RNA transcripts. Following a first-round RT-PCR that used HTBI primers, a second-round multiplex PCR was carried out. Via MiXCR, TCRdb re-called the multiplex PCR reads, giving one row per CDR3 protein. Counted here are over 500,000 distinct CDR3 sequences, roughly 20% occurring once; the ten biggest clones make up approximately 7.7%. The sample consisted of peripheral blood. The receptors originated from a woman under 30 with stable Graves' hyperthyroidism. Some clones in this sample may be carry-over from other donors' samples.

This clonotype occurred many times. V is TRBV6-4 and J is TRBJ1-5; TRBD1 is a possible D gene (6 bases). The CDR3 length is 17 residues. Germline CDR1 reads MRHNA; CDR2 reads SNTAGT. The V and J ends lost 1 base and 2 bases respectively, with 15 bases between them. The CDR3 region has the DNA TGTGCCAGCAGTGACTATCCGGGGGCACGGGGCAATCAGCCCCAGCATTTT. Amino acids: CASSDYPGARGNQPQHF.

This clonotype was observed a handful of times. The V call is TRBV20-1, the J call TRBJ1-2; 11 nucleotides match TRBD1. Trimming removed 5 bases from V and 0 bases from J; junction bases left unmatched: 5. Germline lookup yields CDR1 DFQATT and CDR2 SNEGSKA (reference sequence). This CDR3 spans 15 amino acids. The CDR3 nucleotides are TGCAGTGCTGGACAGGGGGCTTTATCTAACTATGGCTACACCTTC. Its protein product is CSAGQGALSNYGYTF.